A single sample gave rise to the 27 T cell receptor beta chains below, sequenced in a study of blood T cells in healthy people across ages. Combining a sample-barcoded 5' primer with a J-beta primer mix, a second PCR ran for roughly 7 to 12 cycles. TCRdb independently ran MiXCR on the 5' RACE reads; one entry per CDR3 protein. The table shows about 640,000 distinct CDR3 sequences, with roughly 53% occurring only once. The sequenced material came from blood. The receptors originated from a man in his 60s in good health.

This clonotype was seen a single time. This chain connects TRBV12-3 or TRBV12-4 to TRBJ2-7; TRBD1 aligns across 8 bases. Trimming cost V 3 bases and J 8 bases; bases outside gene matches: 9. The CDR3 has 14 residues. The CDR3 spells CASSFGTGIYKQYF. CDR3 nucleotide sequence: TGTGCCAGCAGTTTCGGGACAGGAATATACAAGCAGTACTTC.

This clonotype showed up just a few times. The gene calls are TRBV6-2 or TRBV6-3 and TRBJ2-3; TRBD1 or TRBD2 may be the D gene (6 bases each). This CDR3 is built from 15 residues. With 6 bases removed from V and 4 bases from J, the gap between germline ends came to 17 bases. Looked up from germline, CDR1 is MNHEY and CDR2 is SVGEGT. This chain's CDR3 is CASSRGTPGPDTQYF. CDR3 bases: TGTGCCAGCAGCCGCGGGACACCGGGCCCAGATACGCAGTATTTT.

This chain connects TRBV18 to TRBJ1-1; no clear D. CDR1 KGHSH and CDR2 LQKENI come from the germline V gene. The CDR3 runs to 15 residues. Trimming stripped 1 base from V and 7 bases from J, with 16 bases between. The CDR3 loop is CASSPRREVTLEAFF. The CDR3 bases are TGTGCCAGCTCACCACGGAGGGAAGTAACTCTTGAAGCTTTCTTT.

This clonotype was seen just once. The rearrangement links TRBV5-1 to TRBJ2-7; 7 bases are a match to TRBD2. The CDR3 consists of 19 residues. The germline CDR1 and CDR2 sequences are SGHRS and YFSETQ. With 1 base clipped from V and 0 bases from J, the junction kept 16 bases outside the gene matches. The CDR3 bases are TGCGCCAGCAGCTTGCCCTCGGGGGGAGAGGCTACTAGCTCCTACGAGCAGTACTTC. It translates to CASSLPSGGEATSSYEQYF.

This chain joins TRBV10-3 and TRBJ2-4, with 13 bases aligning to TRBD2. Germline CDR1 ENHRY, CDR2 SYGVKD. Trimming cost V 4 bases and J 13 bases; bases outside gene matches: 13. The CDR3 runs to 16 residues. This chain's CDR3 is CAISGTSGGLVGEQYF. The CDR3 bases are TGTGCCATCAGTGGGACTAGCGGGGGCCTGGTTGGGGAGCAGTACTTC.

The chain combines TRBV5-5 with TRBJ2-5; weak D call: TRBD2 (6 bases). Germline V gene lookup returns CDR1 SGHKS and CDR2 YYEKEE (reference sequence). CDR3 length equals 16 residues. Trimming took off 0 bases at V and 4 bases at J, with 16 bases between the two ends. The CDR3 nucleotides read TGTGCCAGCAGCTTGGCCGCCGGAGGGCTTGGAGAGACCCAGTACTTC. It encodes CASSLAAGGLGETQYF.

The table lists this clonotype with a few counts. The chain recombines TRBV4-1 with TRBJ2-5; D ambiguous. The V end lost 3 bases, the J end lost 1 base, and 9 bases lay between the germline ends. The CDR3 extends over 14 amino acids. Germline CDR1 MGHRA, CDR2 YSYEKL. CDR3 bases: TGCGCCAGCAGCCAGGCTGGGATCCAAGAGACCCAGTACTTC. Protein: CASSQAGIQETQYF.

The CDR3 here is CASSQDKASGADEQFF. The CDR3 nucleotides are TGTGCCAGCAGCCAAGATAAGGCTAGCGGGGCTGATGAGCAGTTCTTC. The chain is built from TRBV3-1 and TRBJ2-1; TRBD2 aligns across 9 bases. The CDR3 extends over 16 amino acids. V lost 0 bases to trimming and J lost 8 bases; unmatched junction nucleotides: 8. The germline gives CDR1 LGHDT, CDR2 YNNKEL (reference sequence).

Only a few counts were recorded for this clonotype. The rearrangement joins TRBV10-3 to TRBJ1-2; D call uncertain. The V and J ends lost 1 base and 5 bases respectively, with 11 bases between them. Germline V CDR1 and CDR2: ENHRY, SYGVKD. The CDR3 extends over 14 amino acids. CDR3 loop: CAISELERGYGYTF. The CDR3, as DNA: TGTGCCATCAGTGAGTTAGAGAGAGGTTATGGCTACACCTTC.

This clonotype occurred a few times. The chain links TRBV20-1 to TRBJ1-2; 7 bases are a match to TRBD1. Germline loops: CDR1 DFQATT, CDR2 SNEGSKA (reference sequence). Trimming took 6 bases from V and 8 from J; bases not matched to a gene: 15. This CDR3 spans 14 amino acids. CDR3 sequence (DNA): TGCAGTGCGAATACAGGGGATCAACTCGGGGGCTACACCTTC. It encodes CSANTGDQLGGYTF.

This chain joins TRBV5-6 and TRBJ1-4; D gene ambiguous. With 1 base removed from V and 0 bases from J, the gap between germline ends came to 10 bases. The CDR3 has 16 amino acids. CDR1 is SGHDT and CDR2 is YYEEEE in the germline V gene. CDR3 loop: CASSLLQPTTNEKLFF. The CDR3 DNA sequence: TGTGCCAGCAGCTTGCTCCAGCCCACAACTAATGAAAAACTGTTTTTT. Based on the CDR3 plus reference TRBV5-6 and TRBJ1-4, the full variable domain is DAGVTQSPTHLIKTRGQQVTLRCSPKSGHDTVSWYQQALGQGPQFIFQYYEEEERQRGNFPDRFSGHQFPNYSSELNVNALLLGDSALYLCASSLLQPTTNEKLFFGSGTQLSVL.

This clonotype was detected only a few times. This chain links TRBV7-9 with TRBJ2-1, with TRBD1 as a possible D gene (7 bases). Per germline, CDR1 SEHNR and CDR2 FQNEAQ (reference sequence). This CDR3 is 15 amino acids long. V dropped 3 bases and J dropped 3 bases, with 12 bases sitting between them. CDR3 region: CASSFQGGFYNEQFF. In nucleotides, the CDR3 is TGTGCCAGCAGCTTTCAGGGGGGATTCTACAATGAGCAGTTCTTC. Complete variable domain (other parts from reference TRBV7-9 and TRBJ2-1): DTGVSQNPRHKITKRGQNVTFRCDPISEHNRLYWYRQTLGQGPEFLTYFQNEAQLEKSRLLSDRFSAERPKGSFSTLEIQRTEQGDSAMYLCASSFQGGFYNEQFFGPGTRLTVL.

CDR3 sequence (DNA): TGTGCCAGCAGCCCAAGAGGAGGCAGCACAGATACGCAGTATTTT. Residues: CASSPRGGSTDTQYF. The rearrangement links TRBV7-7 to TRBJ2-3; TRBD2 might be the D (5 bases). This CDR3 contains 15 residues. Germline values: CDR1 SSHAT, CDR2 FNYEAQ (reference sequence). V was shortened by 5 bases and J by 0 bases, with 12 bases between the two germline ends.

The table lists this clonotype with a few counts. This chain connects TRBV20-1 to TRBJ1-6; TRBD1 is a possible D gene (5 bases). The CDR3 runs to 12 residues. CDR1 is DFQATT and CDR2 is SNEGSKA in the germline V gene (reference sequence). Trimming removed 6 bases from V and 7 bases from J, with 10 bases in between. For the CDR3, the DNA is TGCAGTGCAAGATCAGGGAATTCACCCCTCCACTTT. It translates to CSARSGNSPLHF.

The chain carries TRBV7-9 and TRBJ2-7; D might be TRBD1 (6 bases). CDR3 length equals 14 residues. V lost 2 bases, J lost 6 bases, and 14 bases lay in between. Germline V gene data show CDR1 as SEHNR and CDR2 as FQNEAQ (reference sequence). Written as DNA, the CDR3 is TGTGCCAGCAGCTTATGGGGCAGAGGGGGCGAGCAGTACTTC. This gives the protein CASSLWGRGGEQYF.

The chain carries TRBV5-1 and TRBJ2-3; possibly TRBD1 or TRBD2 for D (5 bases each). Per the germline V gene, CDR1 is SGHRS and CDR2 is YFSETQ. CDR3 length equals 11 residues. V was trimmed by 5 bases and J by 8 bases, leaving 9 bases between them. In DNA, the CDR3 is TGCGCCAGCAGACAGGAGGCTACGCAGTATTTT. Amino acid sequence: CASRQEATQYF.

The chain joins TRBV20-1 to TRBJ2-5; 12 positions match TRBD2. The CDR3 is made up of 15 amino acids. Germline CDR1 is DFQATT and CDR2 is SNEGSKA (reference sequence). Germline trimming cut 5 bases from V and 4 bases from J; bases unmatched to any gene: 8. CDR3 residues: CSALRASGGGETQYF. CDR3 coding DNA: TGCAGTGCTCTCCGGGCTAGCGGGGGGGGAGAGACCCAGTACTTC.

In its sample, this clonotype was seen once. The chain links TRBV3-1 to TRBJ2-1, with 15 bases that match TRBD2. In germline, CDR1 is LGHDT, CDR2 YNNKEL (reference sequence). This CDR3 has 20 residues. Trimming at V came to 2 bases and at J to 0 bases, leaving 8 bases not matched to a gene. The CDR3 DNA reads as TGTGCCAGCAGCCAACCGTTTGGGACTAGCGGGGGGTCCTCCTACAATGAGCAGTTCTTC. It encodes CASSQPFGTSGGSSYNEQFF.

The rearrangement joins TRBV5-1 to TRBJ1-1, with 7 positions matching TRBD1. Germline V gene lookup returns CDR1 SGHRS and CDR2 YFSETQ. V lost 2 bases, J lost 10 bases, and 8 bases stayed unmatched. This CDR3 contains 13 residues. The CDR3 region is CASSFDRVGLAFF. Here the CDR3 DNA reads TGCGCCAGCAGCTTTGACAGGGTGGGACTAGCTTTCTTT. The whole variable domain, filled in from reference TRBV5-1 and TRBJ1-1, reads KAGVTQTPRYLIKTRGQQVTLSCSPISGHRSVSWYQQTPGQGLQFLFEYFSETQRNKGNFPGRFSGRQFSNSRSEMNVSTLELGDSALYLCASSFDRVGLAFFGQGTRLTVV.

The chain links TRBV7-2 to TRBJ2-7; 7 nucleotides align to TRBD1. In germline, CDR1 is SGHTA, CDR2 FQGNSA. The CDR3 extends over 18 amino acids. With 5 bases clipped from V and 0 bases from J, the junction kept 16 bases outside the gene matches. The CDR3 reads CASSGPNRGSISSYEQYF. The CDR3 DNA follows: TGTGCCAGCAGCGGTCCCAACAGGGGCTCAATTAGCTCCTACGAGCAGTACTTC. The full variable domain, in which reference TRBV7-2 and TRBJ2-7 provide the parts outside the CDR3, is GAGVSQSPSNKVTEKGKDVELRCDPISGHTALYWYRQSLGQGLEFLIYFQGNSAPDKSGLPSDRFSAERTGGSVSTLTIQRTQQEDSAVYLCASSGPNRGSISSYEQYFGPGTRLTVT.

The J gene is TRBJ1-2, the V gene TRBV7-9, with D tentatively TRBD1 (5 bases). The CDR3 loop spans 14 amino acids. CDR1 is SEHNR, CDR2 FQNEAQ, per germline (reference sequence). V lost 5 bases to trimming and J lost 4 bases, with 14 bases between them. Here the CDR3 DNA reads TGTGCCAGCAGCCGTGAAGGGACGGTCTATGGCTACACCTTC. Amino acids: CASSREGTVYGYTF.

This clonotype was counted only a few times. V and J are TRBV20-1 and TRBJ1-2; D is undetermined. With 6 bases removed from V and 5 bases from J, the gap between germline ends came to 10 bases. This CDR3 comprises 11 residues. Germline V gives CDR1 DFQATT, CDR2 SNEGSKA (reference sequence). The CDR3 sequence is CSASPGYGYTF. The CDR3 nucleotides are TGCAGTGCCAGTCCCGGGTATGGCTACACCTTC.

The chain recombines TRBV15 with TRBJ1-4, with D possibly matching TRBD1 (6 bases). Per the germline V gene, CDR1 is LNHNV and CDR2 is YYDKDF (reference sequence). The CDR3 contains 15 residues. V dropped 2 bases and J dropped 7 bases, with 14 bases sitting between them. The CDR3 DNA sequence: TGTGCCACCAGCAGAATCCAACAGGGCCGTGAAAAACTGTTTTTT. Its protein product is CATSRIQQGREKLFF.

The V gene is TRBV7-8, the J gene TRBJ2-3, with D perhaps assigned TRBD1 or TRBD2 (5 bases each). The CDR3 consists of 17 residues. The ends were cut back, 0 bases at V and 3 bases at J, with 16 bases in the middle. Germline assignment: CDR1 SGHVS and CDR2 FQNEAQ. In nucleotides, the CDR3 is TGTGCCAGCAGCTTAGCCGGGACCCGTCTACAAACAGATACGCAGTATTTT. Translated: CASSLAGTRLQTDTQYF.

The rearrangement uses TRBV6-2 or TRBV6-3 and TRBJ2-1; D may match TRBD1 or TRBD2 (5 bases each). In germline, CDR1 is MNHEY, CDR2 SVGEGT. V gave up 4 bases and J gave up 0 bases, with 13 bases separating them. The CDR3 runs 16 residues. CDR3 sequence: CASSSLTGGSYNEQFF. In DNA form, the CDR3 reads TGTGCCAGCAGTTCCCTCACTGGGGGCTCCTACAATGAGCAGTTCTTC.

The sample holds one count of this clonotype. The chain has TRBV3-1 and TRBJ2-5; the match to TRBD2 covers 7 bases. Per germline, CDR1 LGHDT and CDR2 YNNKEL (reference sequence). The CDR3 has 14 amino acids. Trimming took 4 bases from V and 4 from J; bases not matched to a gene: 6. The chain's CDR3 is CASSRLRGRETQYF. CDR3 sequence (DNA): TGTGCCAGCAGCCGACTGCGGGGGAGAGAGACCCAGTACTTC.

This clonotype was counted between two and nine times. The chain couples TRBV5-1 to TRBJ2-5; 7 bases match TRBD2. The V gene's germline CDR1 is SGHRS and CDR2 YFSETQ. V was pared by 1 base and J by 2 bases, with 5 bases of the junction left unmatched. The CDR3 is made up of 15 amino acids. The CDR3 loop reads CASSLSGVNQETQYF. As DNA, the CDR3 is TGCGCCAGCAGCTTGAGCGGGGTTAATCAAGAGACCCAGTACTTC.